This T cell receptor beta chain emerged from a study of vaccination effects on CD4 cells after COVID-19. Sequencing was performed with immunoSEQ multiplex PCR; in TCRdb, only in-frame clones are kept and a portion is missing. The repertoire holds 57,000 or so clones, with approximately 72% as singletons. This CDR3 has 13 amino acids. Trimming left V 6 bases short and J 11 bases short, with 19 bases between. With regard to this clone: The antigen remains unidentified.

When around 9 days of culture had elapsed, CD4+ T cells were isolated. Of the BNT162b2 and mRNA-1273 vaccines, participants received two doses of one or the other. Nucleocapsid antibodies stayed negative before and after vaccination, showing no earlier SARS-CoV-2 infection. Study-wide results and limits: Limitations: small convalescent group and missing early post-infection timepoints. Cross-reactivity toward common cold coronaviruses was confined to only 1 of 255 vaccine-induced clones in healthy vaccinees.

This TCR came from a human donor who received a COVID-19 vaccine. The input for sequencing was CD4+ T cells from PBMCs cultured without peptide, taken after COVID-19 vaccination. The rearrangement uses TRBV12-3 or TRBV12-4 and TRBJ1-1; weak D call: TRBD1 (5 bases). The CDR3 DNA reads as TGTGCCAGCAGCAAAGCAGAGGGGCGGGAGGCTTTCTTT. It encodes CASSKAEGREAFF.